This T cell receptor (beta chain) came from a study of blood T cell repertoires in COVID-19. Study background: Material from acute and convalescent COVID-19 was sourced from the United States, Italy and Spain.

How the authors handled the data: Nucleated cell number was recorded as an estimate derived from reference gene primer amplification. Measured with immunoSEQ multiplex PCR; TCRdb has only the in-frame clones, and not every one. Clonal size and the V and J genes are those of that table, whereas D and trimming came from the DNA. The table has some 370,000 clones, roughly 89% seen once; the top ten hold roughly 6.8%. The V gene lost 6 bases and the J gene lost 7 bases, with 18 bases spanning the gap. CDR3 length: 14 amino acids. Germline CDR1 is MNHEY and CDR2 is SVGEGT. The receptor was isolated from a man younger than 30 with active or convalescent COVID-19. V usage is TRBV6-2 or TRBV6-3 and J usage is TRBJ1-2; D perhaps matches TRBD1 (5 bases). Sequenced sample: peripheral blood. In DNA form, the CDR3 reads TGTGCCAGCAGCCGGGGGGACCCTTCACTTGGCTACACCTTC. This translates into CASSRGDPSLGYTF.